Presented here are 15 T cell receptor beta chains from one specimen sequenced in a study of blood T cell repertoires in COVID-19. TCRdb's copy holds only in-frame clones and misses some; the assay was immunoSEQ multiplex PCR. The sample lists about 110,000 clones, 65% to 85% occurring once. Sequencing was carried out using peripheral blood. The receptors here all came from a woman between 70 and 85 years old with acute or convalescent COVID-19.

The chain is built from TRBV3-1 (or the pseudogene TRBV3-2) and TRBJ1-1; 8 positions agree with TRBD1. This CDR3 has 14 residues. The trim removed 3 bases at V and 11 bases at J, leaving 11 bases unmatched. CDR1 is LGHDT, CDR2 YNNKEL, per germline (reference sequence). The CDR3 here is CASSHQTGALRAFF. The CDR3 DNA sequence: TGTGCCAGCAGCCATCAGACAGGGGCCCTACGGGCTTTCTTT.

This clone showed up just a few times. The rearrangement links TRBV5-1 to TRBJ1-4; maybe TRBD1 (5 bases). The CDR3 contains 21 residues. The V gene lost 8 bases and the J gene lost 0 bases, with 32 bases spanning the gap. CDR1 SGHRS and CDR2 YFSETQ come from the germline V gene. The CDR3: CASSPGRGPPQIQSTNEKLFF. Here the CDR3 DNA reads TGCGCCAGTTCTCCGGGGAGGGGACCCCCTCAAATACAATCAACTAATGAAAAACTGTTTTTT.

This chain uses TRBV19 with TRBJ2-1; D is possibly TRBD2 (6 bases). Germline-derived CDR1 and CDR2 are LNHDA and SQIVND (reference sequence). Trimming took off 6 bases at V and 8 bases at J, with 20 bases between the two ends. The CDR3 runs 15 residues. The CDR3 coding sequence is TGTGCCAGTAGCGGGAGACTTAACATTTTCGATGAGCAGTTCTTC. It yields the protein CASSGRLNIFDEQFF.

A few counts support this clone. The J gene is TRBJ1-2, the V gene TRBV25-1; no firm D call. Germline CDR1 is MGHDK and CDR2 is SYGVNS. The length of the CDR3 is 13 residues. V lost 3 bases to trimming and J lost 6 bases, with 11 bases between them. CDR3 region: CASSESGIDGYTF. CDR3 coding DNA: TGTGCCAGCAGTGAGTCAGGAATCGATGGCTACACCTTC.

This clone was seen only once. The chain is built from TRBV4-2 and TRBJ1-2; D possibly corresponds to TRBD1 (5 bases). Germline V CDR1 and CDR2: LGHNA, YNFKEQ. This CDR3 is 16 amino acids long. V lost 0 bases and J 5 bases, leaving 16 bases between the germline ends. CDR3 sequence: CASSQEIQGSIYGYTF. Here the CDR3 DNA reads TGTGCCAGCAGCCAAGAAATTCAGGGAAGCATTTATGGCTACACCTTC.

This sequence joins TRBV19 and TRBJ1-4, with TRBD1 as a possible D gene (5 bases). Germline CDR1 reads LNHDA; CDR2 reads SQIVND (reference sequence). This CDR3 spans 15 amino acids. V was trimmed by 5 bases and J by 0 bases, leaving 10 bases between them. CDR3 in amino acids: CASSLRGATNEKLFF. CDR3 in DNA: TGTGCCAGTAGTTTACGGGGGGCAACTAATGAAAAACTGTTTTTT.

The gene calls are TRBV7-3 and TRBJ1-1, with TRBD1 identical over 7 bases. The CDR3 loop spans 14 amino acids. Germline-derived CDR1 and CDR2 are SGHTA and FQGTGA. Unmatched junction bases numbered 9, after V lost 3 bases and J lost 8 bases. The CDR3 region is CASSLGTAPSEAFF. The DNA of the CDR3 is TGTGCCAGCAGCTTGGGGACAGCCCCTTCCGAAGCTTTCTTT.

This clone was counted only a few times. V and J are TRBV12-3 or TRBV12-4 and TRBJ1-5; D possibly corresponds to TRBD1 (5 bases). Trimming took off 4 bases at V and 9 bases at J, with 13 bases between the two ends. CDR3 length: 13 amino acids. The CDR3 loop is CASSSIQASPQHF. CDR3 DNA: TGTGCCAGCAGTTCTATACAGGCTTCGCCCCAGCATTTT.

This rearrangement joins TRBV27 to TRBJ2-7, with 7 bases that match TRBD2. This CDR3 has 13 amino acids. Germline assignment: CDR1 MNHEY and CDR2 SMNVEV (reference sequence). V was pared by 8 bases and J by 0 bases, with 4 bases of the junction left unmatched. The CDR3 DNA reads as TGTGCCAGCTCTAGGGACTACTCCTACGAGCAGTACTTC. This translates into CASSRDYSYEQYF.

The genes are TRBV19 and TRBJ1-2; no clear D. The CDR3 runs to 13 residues. V was trimmed by 4 bases and J by 4 bases, leaving 10 bases between them. Germline V gives CDR1 LNHDA, CDR2 SQIVND (reference sequence). CDR3 DNA: TGTGCCAGTAGTAGGCGGGTTCCCTATGGCTACACCTTC. Its protein product is CASSRRVPYGYTF.

This sequence joins TRBV9 and TRBJ2-7; 9 bases line up with TRBD2. CDR3 length equals 13 residues. V gave up 7 bases and J gave up 6 bases; unmatched junction bases: 8. Germline-derived CDR1 and CDR2 are SGDLS and YYNGEE. The CDR3 is CASGGGRASEQYF. CDR3 nucleotides: TGTGCCAGCGGGGGCGGGAGGGCGTCCGAGCAGTACTTC. Combining the CDR3 with reference TRBV9 and TRBJ2-7 gives the whole variable domain DSGVTQTPKHLITATGQRVTLRCSPRSGDLSVYWYQQSLDQGLQFLIQYYNGEERAKGNILERFSAQQFPDLHSELNLSSLELGDSALYFCASGGGRASEQYFGPGTRLTVT.

This chain links TRBV5-6 with TRBJ2-7; the match to TRBD2 covers 14 bases. The CDR3 has 14 residues. The V gene's germline CDR1 is SGHDT and CDR2 YYEEEE. With 4 bases clipped from V and 6 bases from J, the junction kept 3 bases outside the gene matches. Here the CDR3 reads CASSLGLAGGEQYF. The CDR3 DNA follows: TGTGCCAGCAGCCTAGGACTAGCGGGGGGCGAGCAGTACTTC. The full variable domain, rest sourced from reference TRBV5-6 and TRBJ2-7, is DAGVTQSPTHLIKTRGQQVTLRCSPKSGHDTVSWYQQALGQGPQFIFQYYEEEERQRGNFPDRFSGHQFPNYSSELNVNALLLGDSALYLCASSLGLAGGEQYFGPGTRLTVT.

The chain employs TRBV12-5 and TRBJ1-1; D ambiguous. The CDR3 runs to 13 residues. CDR1 is LGHNT and CDR2 is FRNRAP in the germline V gene. Trimming removed 3 bases from V and 1 base from J, with 6 bases in between. DNA for the CDR3: TGTGCTAGTGGTTTTAGGAGGAACACTGAAGCTTTCTTT. It codes for CASGFRRNTEAFF. The whole variable domain, filled in from reference TRBV12-5 and TRBJ1-1, reads DARVTQTPRHKVTEMGQEVTMRCQPILGHNTVFWYRQTMMQGLELLAYFRNRAPLDDSGMPKDRFSAEMPDATLATLKIQPSEPRDSAVYFCASGFRRNTEAFFGQGTRLTVV.

V is TRBV25-1 and J is TRBJ2-3; D is possibly TRBD2 (5 bases). Germline V gene lookup returns CDR1 MGHDK and CDR2 SYGVNS. V was pared by 8 bases and J by 3 bases, with 12 bases between. The CDR3 is 13 amino acids. The CDR3 DNA reads TGTGCCAGCGAGCGGTCGGGGACAGATACGCAGTATTTT. Its translation: CASERSGTDTQYF.

CDR3 in DNA: TGTGCCAGCAGCGTAGGAGCCGGGACAGGGGGCTACGAGCAGTACTTC. It codes for CASSVGAGTGGYEQYF. The gene calls are TRBV9 and TRBJ2-7, with 11 bases identical to TRBD1. V lost 0 bases to trimming and J lost 3 bases; unmatched junction nucleotides: 5. The CDR3 loop spans 16 amino acids. Germline V gene sequence: CDR1 SGDLS, CDR2 YYNGEE.